This TCR beta chain is drawn from a study of blood T cells in healthy people across ages. Comments on this clonotype: Its antigen remains unknown.

Germline V gene sequence: CDR1 LGHDT, CDR2 YNNKEL (reference sequence). V was trimmed by 4 bases and J by 8 bases, leaving 17 bases between them. The CDR3 consists of 14 residues. Study findings and constraints: Unsorted PBMC input precluded a conclusive naive versus antigen-experienced comparison.

For the second PCR, which ran for about 6 to 11 cycles, a sample-barcoded 5' primer and a J-beta primer mix were used. Every molecule of cDNA carried a tag from a template-switch adaptor with 12 random nucleotides. TCRdb fed the 5' RACE reads into MiXCR, producing one record per CDR3 protein. Of 1 million to 1.2 million distinct CDR3 sequences listed, less than 45% are singletons. The sequencing sample was made of blood. J is TRBJ1-2 and V is TRBV3-1, with D perhaps TRBD1 (6 bases). This receptor was taken from a man aged 18-30 years in good health. In DNA, the CDR3 is TGTGCCAGCAGCCCAATTGGGGGCCGGGGCGGCTACACCTTC. Translated: CASSPIGGRGGYTF.